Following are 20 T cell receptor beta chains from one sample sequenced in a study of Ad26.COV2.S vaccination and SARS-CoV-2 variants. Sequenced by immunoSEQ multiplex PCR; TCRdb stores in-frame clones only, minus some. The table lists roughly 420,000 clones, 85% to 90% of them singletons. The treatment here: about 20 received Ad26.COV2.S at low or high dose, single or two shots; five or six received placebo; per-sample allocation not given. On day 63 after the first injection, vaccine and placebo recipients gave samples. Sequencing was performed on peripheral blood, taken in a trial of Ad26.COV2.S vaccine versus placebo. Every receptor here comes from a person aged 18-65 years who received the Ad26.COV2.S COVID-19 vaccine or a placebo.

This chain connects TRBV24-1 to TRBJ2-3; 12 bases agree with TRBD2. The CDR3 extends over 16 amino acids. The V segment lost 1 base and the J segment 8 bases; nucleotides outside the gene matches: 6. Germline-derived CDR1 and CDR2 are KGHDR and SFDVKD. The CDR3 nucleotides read TGTGCCACCAGTGATTTTTCTAGCGGGAGGGCCGGTACGCAGTATTTT. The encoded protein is CATSDFSSGRAGTQYF.

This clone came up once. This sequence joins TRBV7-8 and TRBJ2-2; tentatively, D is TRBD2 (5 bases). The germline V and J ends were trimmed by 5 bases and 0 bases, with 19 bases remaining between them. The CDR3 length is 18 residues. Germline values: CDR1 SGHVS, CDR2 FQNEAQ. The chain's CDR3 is CASSPRRLSATNTGELFF. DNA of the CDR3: TGTGCCAGCAGCCCCAGGAGGCTTTCGGCAACGAACACCGGGGAGCTGTTTTTT.

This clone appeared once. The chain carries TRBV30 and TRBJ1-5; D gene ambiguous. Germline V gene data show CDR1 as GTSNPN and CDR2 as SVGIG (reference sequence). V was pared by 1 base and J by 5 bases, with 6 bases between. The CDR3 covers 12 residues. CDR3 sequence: CAWSGSHQPQHF. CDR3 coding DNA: TGTGCCTGGAGTGGGTCACATCAGCCCCAGCATTTT.

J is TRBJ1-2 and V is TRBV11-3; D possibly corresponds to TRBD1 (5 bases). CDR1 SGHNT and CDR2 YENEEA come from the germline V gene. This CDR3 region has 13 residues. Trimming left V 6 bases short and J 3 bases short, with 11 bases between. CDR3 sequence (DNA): TGTGCCAGCAGGGGACGGTTGGACTATGGCTACACCTTC. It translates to CASRGRLDYGYTF.

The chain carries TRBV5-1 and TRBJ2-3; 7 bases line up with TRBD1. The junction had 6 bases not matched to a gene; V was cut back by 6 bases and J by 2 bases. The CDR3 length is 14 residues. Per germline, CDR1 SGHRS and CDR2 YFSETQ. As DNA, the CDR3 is TGCGCCAGCAAAACAGGGGTAGTCACAGATACGCAGTATTTT. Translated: CASKTGVVTDTQYF.

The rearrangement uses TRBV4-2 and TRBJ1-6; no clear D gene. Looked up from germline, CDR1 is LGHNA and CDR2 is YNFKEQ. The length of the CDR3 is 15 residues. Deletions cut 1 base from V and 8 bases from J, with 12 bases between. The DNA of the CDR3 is TGTGCCAGCAGCCAAGGCGGGGTTGCGGATTCACCCCTCCACTTT. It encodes CASSQGGVADSPLHF.

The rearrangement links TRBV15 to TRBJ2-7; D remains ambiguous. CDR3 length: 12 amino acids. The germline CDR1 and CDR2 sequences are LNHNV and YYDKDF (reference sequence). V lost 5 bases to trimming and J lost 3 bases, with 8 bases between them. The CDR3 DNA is TGTGCCACCAGCGCCCACGGCTACGAGCAGTACTTC. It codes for CATSAHGYEQYF.

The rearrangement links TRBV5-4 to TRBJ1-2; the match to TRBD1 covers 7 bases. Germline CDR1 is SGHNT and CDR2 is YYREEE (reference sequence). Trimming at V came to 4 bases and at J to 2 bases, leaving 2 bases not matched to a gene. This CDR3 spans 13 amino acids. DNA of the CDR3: TGTGCCAGCAGCGCGACAGGGAACTATGGCTACACCTTC. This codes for CASSATGNYGYTF.

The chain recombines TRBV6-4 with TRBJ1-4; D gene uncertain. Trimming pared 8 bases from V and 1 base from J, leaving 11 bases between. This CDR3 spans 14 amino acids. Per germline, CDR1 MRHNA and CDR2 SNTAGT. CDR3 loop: CASPPGRTNEKLFF. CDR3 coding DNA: TGTGCCAGCCCCCCAGGTCGAACTAATGAAAAACTGTTTTTT.

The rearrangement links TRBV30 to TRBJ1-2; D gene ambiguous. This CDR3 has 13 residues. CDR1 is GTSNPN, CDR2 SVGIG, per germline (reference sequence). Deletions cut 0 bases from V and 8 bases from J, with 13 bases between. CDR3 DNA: TGTGCCTGGAGTGTACTGCCGGGCGGCGGCTACACCTTC. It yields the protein CAWSVLPGGGYTF.

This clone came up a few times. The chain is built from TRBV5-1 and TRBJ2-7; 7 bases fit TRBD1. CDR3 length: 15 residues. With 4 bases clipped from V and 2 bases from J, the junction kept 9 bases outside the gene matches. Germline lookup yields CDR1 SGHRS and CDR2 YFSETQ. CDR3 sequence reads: CASSLRPGTAYEQYF. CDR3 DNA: TGCGCCAGCAGCCTGAGGCCCGGGACAGCCTACGAGCAGTACTTC.

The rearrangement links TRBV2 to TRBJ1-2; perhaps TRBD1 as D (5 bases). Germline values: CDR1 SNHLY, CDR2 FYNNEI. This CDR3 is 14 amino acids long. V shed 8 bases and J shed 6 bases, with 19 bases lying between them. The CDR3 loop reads CASHNHPGTNGYTF. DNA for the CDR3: TGTGCCAGCCATAACCACCCCGGGACGAATGGCTACACCTTC.

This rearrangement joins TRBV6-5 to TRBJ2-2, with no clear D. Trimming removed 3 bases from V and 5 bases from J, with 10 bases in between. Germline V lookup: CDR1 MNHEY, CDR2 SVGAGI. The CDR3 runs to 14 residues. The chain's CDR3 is CASSYWQRTGELFF. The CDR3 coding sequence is TGTGCCAGCAGTTATTGGCAGCGTACCGGGGAGCTGTTTTTT.

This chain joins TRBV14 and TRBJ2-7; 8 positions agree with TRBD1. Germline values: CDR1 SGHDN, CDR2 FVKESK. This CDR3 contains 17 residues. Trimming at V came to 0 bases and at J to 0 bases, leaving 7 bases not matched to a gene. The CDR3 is CASSQDWDRSFSYEQYV. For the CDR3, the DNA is TGTGCCAGCAGCCAAGATTGGGACAGGAGCTTCTCCTACGAGCAGTACGTC.

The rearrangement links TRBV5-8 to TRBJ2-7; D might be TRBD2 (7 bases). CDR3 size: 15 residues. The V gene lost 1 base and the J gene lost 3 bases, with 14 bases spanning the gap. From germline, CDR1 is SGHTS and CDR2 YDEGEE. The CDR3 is CASSLRGGTLYEQYF. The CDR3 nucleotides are TGTGCCAGCAGCTTGAGGGGGGGAACTCTCTACGAGCAGTACTTC.

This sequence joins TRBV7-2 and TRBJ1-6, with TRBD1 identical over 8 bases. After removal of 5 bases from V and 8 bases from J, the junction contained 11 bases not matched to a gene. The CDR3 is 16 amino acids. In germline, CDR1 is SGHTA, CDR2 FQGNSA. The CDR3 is CASSPIGTGPDSPLHF. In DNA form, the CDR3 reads TGTGCCAGCAGCCCGATCGGGACAGGACCTGATTCACCCCTCCACTTT.

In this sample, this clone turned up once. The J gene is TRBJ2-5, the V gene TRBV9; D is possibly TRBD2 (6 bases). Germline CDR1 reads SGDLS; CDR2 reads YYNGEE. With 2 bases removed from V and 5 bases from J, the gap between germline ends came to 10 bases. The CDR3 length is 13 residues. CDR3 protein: CASSVEGWETQYF. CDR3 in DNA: TGTGCCAGCAGCGTGGAGGGGTGGGAGACCCAGTACTTC.

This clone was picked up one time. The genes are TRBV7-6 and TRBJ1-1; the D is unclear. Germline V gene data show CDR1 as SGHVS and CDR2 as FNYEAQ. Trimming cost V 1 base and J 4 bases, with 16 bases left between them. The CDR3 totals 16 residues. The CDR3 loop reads CASSLEANSRGTEAFF. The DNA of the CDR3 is TGTGCCAGCAGCTTAGAGGCGAACTCCCGTGGCACTGAAGCTTTCTTT. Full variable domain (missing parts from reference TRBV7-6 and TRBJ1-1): GAGVSQSPRYKVTKRGQDVALRCDPISGHVSLYWYRQALGQGPEFLTYFNYEAQQDKSGLPNDRFSAERPEGSISTLTIQRTEQRDSAMYRCASSLEANSRGTEAFFGQGTRLTVV.

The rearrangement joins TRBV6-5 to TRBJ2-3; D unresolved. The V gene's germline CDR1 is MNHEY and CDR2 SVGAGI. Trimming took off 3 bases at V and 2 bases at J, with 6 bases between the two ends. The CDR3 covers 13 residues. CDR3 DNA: TGTGCCAGCAGTTATTTTACCACAGATACGCAGTATTTT. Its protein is CASSYFTTDTQYF.

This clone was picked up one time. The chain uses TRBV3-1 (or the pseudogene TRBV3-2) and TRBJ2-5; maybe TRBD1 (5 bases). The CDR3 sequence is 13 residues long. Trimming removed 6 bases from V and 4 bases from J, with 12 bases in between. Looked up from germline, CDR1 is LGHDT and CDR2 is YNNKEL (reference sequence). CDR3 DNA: TGTGCCAGCAGATCCCGACAGCCAGAGACCCAGTACTTC. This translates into CASRSRQPETQYF.